The present T cell receptor (beta chain) was sequenced within a study of CD8+CD57+ T cells in acquired aplastic anemia. About the research overall: DNA from sorted CD4+ and CD8+ cells averaged around 3 ug.

Study-level results: More than 25 was the count of CD8+ CDR3 sequences that patients shared with controls.

Individuals selected for sequencing had exhibited CD8+CD57+ cell expansion on flow cytometry. Severe acquired aplastic anemia was present in all patients. Among the patients, none had received any therapy at the time of blood sampling. On this clonotype itself: The antigen is unknown.

V lost 0 bases and J lost 0, with 6 bases in between. The germline gives CDR1 DFQATT, CDR2 SNEGSKA (reference sequence). The CDR3 consists of 15 residues. Profiling of TCR beta VDJ combinations and CDR3 sequences used genomic DNA as template. MiXCR, applied by TCRdb to the reads, yields one record per CDR3 protein. The sample lists about 98,000 distinct CDR3 sequences, less than 75% seen once, with 55% to 65% in the top ten. V is TRBV20-1 and J is TRBJ2-6, with unresolved D. This clonotype was sampled from a human donor with aplastic anemia. The sequencing sample was made of sorted CD4+, CD8+, or CD8+CD57+ T cells (not recorded which) from PBMCs. CDR3 protein: CSARDDSSGANVLTF. CDR3 DNA: TGCAGTGCTAGAGATGATAGCTCTGGGGCCAACGTCCTGACTTTC.